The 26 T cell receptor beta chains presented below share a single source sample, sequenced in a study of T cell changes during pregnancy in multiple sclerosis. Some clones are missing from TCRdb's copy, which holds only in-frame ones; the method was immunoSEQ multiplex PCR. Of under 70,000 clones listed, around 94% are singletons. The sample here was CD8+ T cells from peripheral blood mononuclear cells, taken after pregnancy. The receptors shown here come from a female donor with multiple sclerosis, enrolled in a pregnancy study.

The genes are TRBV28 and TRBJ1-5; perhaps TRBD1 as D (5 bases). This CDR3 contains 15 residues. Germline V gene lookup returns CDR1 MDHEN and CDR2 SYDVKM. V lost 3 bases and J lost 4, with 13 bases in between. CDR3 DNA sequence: TGTGCCAGCAGTTTGGCCAGGGAAAAGAATCAGCCCCAGCATTTT. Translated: CASSLAREKNQPQHF.

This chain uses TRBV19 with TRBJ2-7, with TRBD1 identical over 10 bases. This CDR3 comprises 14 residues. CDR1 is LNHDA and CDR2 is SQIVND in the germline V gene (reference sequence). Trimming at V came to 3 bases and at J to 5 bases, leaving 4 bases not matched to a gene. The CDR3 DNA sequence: TGTGCCAGTAGTATGGGACAGGGGATCCACGAGCAGTACTTC. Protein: CASSMGQGIHEQYF.

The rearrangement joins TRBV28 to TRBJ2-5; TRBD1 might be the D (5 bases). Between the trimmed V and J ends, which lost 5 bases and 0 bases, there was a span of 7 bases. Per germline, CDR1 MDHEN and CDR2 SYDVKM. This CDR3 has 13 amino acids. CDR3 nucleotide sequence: TGTGCCAGCAGTGCAGGGTACCAAGAGACCCAGTACTTC. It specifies CASSAGYQETQYF.

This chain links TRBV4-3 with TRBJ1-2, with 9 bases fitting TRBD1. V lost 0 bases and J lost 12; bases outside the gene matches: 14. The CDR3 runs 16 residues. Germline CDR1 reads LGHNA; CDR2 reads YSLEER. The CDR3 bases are TGCGCCAGCAGCCAAGATTCCCGGACAGGGGTTAGTTCCCACACCTTC. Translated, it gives CASSQDSRTGVSSHTF.

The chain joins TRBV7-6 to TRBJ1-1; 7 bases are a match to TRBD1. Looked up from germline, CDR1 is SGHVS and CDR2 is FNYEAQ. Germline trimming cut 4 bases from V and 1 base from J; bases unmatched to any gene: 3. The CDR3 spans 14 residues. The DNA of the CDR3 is TGTGCCAGCAGCTCAAGGACAGGGAACACTGAAGCTTTCTTT. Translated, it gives CASSSRTGNTEAFF.

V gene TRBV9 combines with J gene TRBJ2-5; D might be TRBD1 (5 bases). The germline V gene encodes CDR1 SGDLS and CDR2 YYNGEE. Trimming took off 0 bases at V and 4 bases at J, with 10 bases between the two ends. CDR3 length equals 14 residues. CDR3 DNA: TGTGCCAGCAGCGTAGAACAGGCGGCAGAGACCCAGTACTTC. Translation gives CASSVEQAAETQYF.

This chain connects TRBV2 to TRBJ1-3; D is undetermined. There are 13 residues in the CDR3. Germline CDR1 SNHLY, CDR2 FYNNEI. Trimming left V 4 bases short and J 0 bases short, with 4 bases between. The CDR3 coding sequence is TGTGCCAGCAGTGGCGGCTCTGGAAACACCATATATTTT. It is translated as CASSGGSGNTIYF. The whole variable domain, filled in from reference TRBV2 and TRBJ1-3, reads EPEVTQTPSHQVTQMGQEVILRCVPISNHLYFYWYRQILGQKVEFLVSFYNNEISEKSEIFDDQFSVERPDGSNFTLKIRSTKLEDSAMYFCASSGGSGNTIYFGEGSWLTVV.

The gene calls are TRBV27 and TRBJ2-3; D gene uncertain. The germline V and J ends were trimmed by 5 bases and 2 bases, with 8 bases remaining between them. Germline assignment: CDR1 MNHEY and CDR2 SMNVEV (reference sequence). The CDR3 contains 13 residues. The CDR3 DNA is TGTGCCAGCAGTGTCCTAGACACAGATACGCAGTATTTT. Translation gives CASSVLDTDTQYF.

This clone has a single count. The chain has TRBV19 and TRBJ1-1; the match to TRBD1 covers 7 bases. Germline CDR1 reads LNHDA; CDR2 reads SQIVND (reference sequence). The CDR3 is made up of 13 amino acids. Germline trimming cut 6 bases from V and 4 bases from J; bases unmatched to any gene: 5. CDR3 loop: CASSPGGITEAFF. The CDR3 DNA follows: TGTGCCAGTAGCCCAGGGGGGATCACTGAAGCTTTCTTT. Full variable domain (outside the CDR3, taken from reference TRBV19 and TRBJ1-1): DGGITQSPKYLFRKEGQNVTLSCEQNLNHDAMYWYRQDPGQGLRLIYYSQIVNDFQKGDIAEGYSVSREKKESFPLTVTSAQKNPTAFYLCASSPGGITEAFFGQGTRLTVV.

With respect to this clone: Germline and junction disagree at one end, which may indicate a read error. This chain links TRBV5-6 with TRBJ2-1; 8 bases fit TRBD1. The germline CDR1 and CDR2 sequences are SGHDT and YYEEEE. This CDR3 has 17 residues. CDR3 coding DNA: TGTGCCAGCAGCTTCATCACTAGGACGTCAGGGGGCAATGGGCAGTTCTTC. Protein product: CASSFITRTSGGNGQFF.

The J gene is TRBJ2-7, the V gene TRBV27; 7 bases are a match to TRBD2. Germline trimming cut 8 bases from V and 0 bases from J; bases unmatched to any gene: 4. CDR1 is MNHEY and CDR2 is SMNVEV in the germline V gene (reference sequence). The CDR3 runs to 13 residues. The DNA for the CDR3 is TGTGCCAGCGCCTCGGGGGGCTCCTACGAGCAGTACTTC. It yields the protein CASASGGSYEQYF.

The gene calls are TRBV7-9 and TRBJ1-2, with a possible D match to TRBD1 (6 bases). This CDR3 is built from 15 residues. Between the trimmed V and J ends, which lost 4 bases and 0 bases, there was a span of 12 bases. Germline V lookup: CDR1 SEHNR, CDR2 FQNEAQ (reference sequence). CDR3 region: CASSSPGQPNYGYTF. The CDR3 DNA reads TGTGCCAGCAGCTCTCCGGGACAACCTAACTATGGCTACACCTTC.

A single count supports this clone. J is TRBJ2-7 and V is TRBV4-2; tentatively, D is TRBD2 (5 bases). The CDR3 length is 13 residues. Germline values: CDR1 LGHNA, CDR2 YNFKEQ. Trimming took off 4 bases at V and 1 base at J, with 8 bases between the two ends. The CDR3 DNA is TGTGCCAGCAGCCTGGGCGGGTCCTACGAGCAGTACTTC. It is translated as CASSLGGSYEQYF.

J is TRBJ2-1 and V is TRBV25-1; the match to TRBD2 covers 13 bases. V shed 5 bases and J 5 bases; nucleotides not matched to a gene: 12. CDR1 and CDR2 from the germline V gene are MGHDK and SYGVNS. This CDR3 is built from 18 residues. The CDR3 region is CASSPGGPTSGRNNEQFF. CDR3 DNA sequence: TGTGCCAGCAGTCCCGGCGGCCCGACTAGCGGGAGGAACAATGAGCAGTTCTTC.

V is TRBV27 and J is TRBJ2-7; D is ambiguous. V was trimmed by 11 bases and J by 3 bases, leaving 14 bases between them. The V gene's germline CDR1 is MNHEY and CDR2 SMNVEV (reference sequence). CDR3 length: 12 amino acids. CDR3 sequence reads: CASSSTHYEQYF. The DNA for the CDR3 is TGTGCCTCGAGTTCTACTCACTACGAGCAGTACTTC.

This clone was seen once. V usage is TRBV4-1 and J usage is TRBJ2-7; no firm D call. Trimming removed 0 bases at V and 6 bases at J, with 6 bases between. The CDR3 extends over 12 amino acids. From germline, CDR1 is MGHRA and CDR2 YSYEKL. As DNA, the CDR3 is TGCGCCAGCAGCCAAGATACGGTCGAGCAGTACTTC. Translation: CASSQDTVEQYF.

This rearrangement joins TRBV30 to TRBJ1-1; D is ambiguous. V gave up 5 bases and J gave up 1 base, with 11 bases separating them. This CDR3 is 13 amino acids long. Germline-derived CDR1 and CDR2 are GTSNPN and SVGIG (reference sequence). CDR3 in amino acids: CAWGVEGNTEAFF. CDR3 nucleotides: TGTGCCTGGGGGGTGGAGGGGAACACTGAAGCTTTCTTT.

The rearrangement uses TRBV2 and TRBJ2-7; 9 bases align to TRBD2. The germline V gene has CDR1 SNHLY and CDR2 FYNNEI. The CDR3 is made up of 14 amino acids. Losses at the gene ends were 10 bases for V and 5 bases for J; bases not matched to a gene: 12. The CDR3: CATVGAGGSHEQYF. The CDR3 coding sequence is TGTGCCACCGTCGGAGCGGGAGGTTCCCACGAGCAGTACTTC.

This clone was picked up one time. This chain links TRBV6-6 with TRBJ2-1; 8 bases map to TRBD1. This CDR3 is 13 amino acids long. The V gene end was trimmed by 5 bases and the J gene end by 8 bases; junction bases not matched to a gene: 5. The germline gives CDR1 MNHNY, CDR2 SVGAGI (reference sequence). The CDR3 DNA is TGTGCCAGCAGTCTACAGGGGGACGATGAGCAGTTCTTC. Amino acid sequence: CASSLQGDDEQFF.

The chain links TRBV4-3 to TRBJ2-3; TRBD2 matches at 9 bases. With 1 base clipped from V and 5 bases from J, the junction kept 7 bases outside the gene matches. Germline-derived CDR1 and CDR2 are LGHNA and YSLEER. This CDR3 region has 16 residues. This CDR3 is CASSQGVAGVIDTQYF. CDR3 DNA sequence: TGCGCCAGCAGCCAAGGAGTAGCGGGAGTAATAGATACGCAGTATTTT.

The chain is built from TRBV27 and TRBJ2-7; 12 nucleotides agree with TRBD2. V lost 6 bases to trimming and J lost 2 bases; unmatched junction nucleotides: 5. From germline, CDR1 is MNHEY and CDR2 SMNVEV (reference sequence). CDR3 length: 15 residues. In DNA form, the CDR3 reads TGTGCCAGCAGCTGGACTAGCGGGGCCACCTACGAGCAGTACTTC. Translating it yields CASSWTSGATYEQYF.

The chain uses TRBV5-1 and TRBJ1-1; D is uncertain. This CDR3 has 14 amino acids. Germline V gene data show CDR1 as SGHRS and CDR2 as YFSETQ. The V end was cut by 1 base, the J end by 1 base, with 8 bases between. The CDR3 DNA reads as TGCGCCAGCAGCTTGCAGAGGTCGAACACTGAAGCTTTCTTT. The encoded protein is CASSLQRSNTEAFF.

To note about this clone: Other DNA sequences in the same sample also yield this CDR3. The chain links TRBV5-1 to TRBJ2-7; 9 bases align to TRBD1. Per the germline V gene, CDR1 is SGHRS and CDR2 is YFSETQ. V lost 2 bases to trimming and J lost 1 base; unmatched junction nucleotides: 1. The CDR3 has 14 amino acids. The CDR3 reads CASSFGTGSYEQYF. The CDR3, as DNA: TGCGCCAGCAGCTTCGGGACAGGGTCCTACGAGCAGTACTTC.

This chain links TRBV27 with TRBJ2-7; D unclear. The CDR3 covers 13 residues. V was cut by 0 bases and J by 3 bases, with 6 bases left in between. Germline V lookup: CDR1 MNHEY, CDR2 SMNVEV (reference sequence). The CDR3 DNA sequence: TGTGCCAGCAGTTTATCGAGGAACTACGAGCAGTACTTC. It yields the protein CASSLSRNYEQYF.

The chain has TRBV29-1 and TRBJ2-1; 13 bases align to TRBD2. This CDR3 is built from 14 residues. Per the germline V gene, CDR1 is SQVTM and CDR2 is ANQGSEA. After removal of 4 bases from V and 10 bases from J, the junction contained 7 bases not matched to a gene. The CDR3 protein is CSVGRTSGSDEQFF. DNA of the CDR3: TGCAGCGTTGGCCGGACTAGCGGGAGTGACGAGCAGTTCTTC.

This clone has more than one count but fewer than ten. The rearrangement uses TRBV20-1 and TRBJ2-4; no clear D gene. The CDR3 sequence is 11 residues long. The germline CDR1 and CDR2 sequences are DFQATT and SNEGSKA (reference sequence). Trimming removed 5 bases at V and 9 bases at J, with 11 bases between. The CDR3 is CSAPETAIQYF. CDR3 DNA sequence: TGCAGTGCTCCCGAAACAGCCATTCAGTACTTC.